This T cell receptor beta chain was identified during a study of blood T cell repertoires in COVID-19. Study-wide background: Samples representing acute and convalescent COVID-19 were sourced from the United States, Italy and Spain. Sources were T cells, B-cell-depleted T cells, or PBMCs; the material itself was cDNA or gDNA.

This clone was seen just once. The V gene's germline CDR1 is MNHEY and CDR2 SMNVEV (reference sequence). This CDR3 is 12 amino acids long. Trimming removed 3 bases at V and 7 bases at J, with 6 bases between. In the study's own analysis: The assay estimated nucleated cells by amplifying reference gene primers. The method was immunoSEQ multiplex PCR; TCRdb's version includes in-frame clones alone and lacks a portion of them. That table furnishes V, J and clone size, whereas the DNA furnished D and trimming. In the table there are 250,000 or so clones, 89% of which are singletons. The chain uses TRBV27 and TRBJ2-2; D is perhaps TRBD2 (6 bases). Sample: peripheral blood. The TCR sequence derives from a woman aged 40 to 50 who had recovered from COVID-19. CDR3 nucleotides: TGTGCCAGCAGTTTGGAGGGCGGGGAGCTGTTTTTT. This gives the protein CASSLEGGELFF.